Below are 25 T cell receptor beta chains sequenced from a single sample in a study of blood T cells in healthy people across ages. It was with a sample-barcoded 5' primer and a J-beta primer mix that a second PCR of roughly 7 to 12 cycles was run. TCRdb reprocessed the 5' RACE reads via MiXCR and lists one record per CDR3 protein. The data contain some 1.7 million distinct CDR3 sequences, under 30% of them singletons. Sequenced sample: blood. Receptors were obtained from a woman aged 25-40 years in good health.

The chain is built from TRBV18 and TRBJ1-1; TRBD1 matches 12 bases. The CDR3 spans 13 residues. In germline, CDR1 is KGHSH, CDR2 LQKENI. Trimming removed 6 bases from V and 8 bases from J; junction bases left unmatched: 4. Here the CDR3 DNA reads TGTGCCAGCTCGTCCGGGACAGGGGGCGAAGCTTTCTTT. Translation gives CASSSGTGGEAFF.

With regard to this clonotype: A junction boundary mismatches the germline segment, possibly from a read error. The genes are TRBV20-1 and TRBJ1-2; no clear D. The CDR3 has 13 residues. Germline values: CDR1 DFQATT, CDR2 SNEGSKA (reference sequence). The CDR3: CSTSHPANYGYTF. In DNA, the CDR3 is TGCAGTACTAGTCATCCGGCTAACTATGGCTACACCTTC.

This chain links TRBV5-1 with TRBJ2-5; perhaps TRBD1 as D (6 bases). Trimming stripped 3 bases from V and 1 base from J, with 13 bases between. The CDR3 covers 15 residues. The V gene's germline CDR1 is SGHRS and CDR2 YFSETQ. CDR3 DNA sequence: TGCGCCAGCAGCTCGTCTGACAGGTTCCAAGAGACCCAGTACTTC. Its protein is CASSSSDRFQETQYF.

This sequence joins TRBV7-9 and TRBJ1-5; D gene uncertain. Germline V gives CDR1 SEHNR, CDR2 FQNEAQ (reference sequence). This CDR3 is built from 12 residues. Trimming stripped 11 bases from V and 2 bases from J, with 10 bases between. The CDR3 sequence is CACGEGNQPQHF. The CDR3 DNA reads TGTGCCTGTGGAGAGGGCAATCAGCCCCAGCATTTT. Based on the CDR3 plus reference TRBV7-9 and TRBJ1-5, the full variable domain is DTGVSQNPRHKITKRGQNVTFRCDPISEHNRLYWYRQTLGQGPEFLTYFQNEAQLEKSRLLSDRFSAERPKGSFSTLEIQRTEQGDSAMYLCACGEGNQPQHFGDGTRLSIL.

The rearrangement links TRBV5-1 to TRBJ2-2; 10 nucleotides match TRBD1. CDR1 is SGHRS and CDR2 is YFSETQ in the germline V gene. The CDR3 has 17 residues. The J segment lost 5 bases and the V segment lost 5 bases, leaving 12 bases of the junction unmatched. For the CDR3, the DNA is TGCGCCAGCAGTTCTACCCCGGGACAGGGGCGAACCGGGGAGCTGTTTTTT. As protein: CASSSTPGQGRTGELFF.

Ten or more counts support this clonotype. The V gene is TRBV3-1, the J gene TRBJ2-5, with unresolved D. Trimming left V 0 bases short and J 9 bases short, with 11 bases between. CDR1 is LGHDT, CDR2 YNNKEL, per germline (reference sequence). The CDR3 is made up of 13 amino acids. In nucleotides, the CDR3 is TGTGCCAGCAGCCAAGATACCGCAGGAGCCCAGTACTTC. This sequence encodes CASSQDTAGAQYF.

The V and J genes are TRBV19 and TRBJ1-5; maybe TRBD1 (6 bases). CDR3 length: 14 residues. V lost 1 base to trimming and J lost 4 bases, with 8 bases between them. Per germline, CDR1 LNHDA and CDR2 SQIVND (reference sequence). DNA of the CDR3: TGTGCCAGTAGTATAGTGGACAGTAATCAGCCCCAGCATTTT. Its protein is CASSIVDSNQPQHF.

The J gene is TRBJ1-4, the V gene TRBV7-9; D possibly corresponds to TRBD1 (5 bases). Germline lookup yields CDR1 SEHNR and CDR2 FQNEAQ (reference sequence). CDR3 size: 14 residues. V was trimmed by 1 base and J by 7 bases, leaving 10 bases between them. The CDR3 DNA sequence: TGTGCCAGCAGCTTAGGTGGGACTCCTGAAAAACTGTTTTTT. It translates to CASSLGGTPEKLFF.

V usage is TRBV19 and J usage is TRBJ2-5; 7 nucleotides agree with TRBD2. This CDR3 contains 16 residues. The germline gives CDR1 LNHDA, CDR2 SQIVND (reference sequence). Unmatched junction bases numbered 10, after V lost 5 bases and J lost 1 base. The DNA of the CDR3 is TGTGCCAGTAGTCAACAAGCGGGGAGTATCCAAGAGACCCAGTACTTC. Translated, it gives CASSQQAGSIQETQYF.

The rearrangement uses TRBV10-3 and TRBJ2-6; no reliable D call. CDR3 length: 18 amino acids. CDR1 ENHRY and CDR2 SYGVKD come from the germline V gene. V shed 8 bases and J shed 0 bases, with 20 bases lying between them. CDR3 sequence (DNA): TGTGCCATCGCCCGACCCAAGGGATTGCCCTCTGGGGCCAACGTCCTGACTTTC. Translation: CAIARPKGLPSGANVLTF.

This clonotype was seen a handful of times. A read error may account for a junction end that differs from germline. The chain uses TRBV15 and TRBJ2-4; perhaps TRBD2 as D (6 bases). The CDR3 loop spans 13 amino acids. Germline V gives CDR1 LNHNV, CDR2 YYDKDF (reference sequence). The CDR3 bases are TGTGCCGCCAGCAGAGATACGGGGACTATTCAGTACTTC. It codes for CAASRDTGTIQYF.

In its sample, this clonotype was seen a few times. The chain is built from TRBV6-5 and TRBJ1-2; 7 bases map to TRBD1. CDR1 MNHEY and CDR2 SVGAGI come from the germline V gene. V shed 10 bases, J shed 5 bases, and the junction held 10 bases outside the gene matches. The CDR3 extends over 13 amino acids. CDR3 coding DNA: TGTGCCATCCGCCAGGGGGTAGGGTATGGCTACACCTTC. As protein: CAIRQGVGYGYTF.

This clonotype was counted a few times. One junction end does not reproduce the germline sequence, and a read error may be involved. The chain employs TRBV24-1 and TRBJ2-1; D is uncertain. Germline V gene sequence: CDR1 KGHDR, CDR2 SFDVKD. The CDR3 totals 11 residues. The CDR3 coding sequence is TGTACCACCAGTGCACACAATGAGCAGTTCTTC. As protein: CTTSAHNEQFF.

The CDR3 loop is CASSSPAGTGETQYF. As DNA, the CDR3 is TGTGCCAGCAGCTCACCCGCGGGGACCGGAGAGACCCAGTACTTC. This sequence joins TRBV7-2 and TRBJ2-5; tentatively, D is TRBD2 (6 bases). V shed 4 bases and J shed 4 bases, with 16 bases lying between them. Germline V CDR1 and CDR2: SGHTA, FQGNSA. This CDR3 has 15 amino acids.

This chain links TRBV5-6 with TRBJ2-7; a weak D match, TRBD1 (5 bases). V was pared by 0 bases and J by 0 bases, with 10 bases between. Germline values: CDR1 SGHDT, CDR2 YYEEEE. The CDR3 length is 15 residues. CDR3 protein: CASSLGCQGSYEQYF. CDR3 nucleotides: TGTGCCAGCAGCTTGGGTTGTCAGGGCTCCTACGAGCAGTACTTC.

This clonotype was detected a few times. J is TRBJ2-5 and V is TRBV4-2; D may be TRBD1 or TRBD2 (5 bases each). The germline V gene has CDR1 LGHNA and CDR2 YNFKEQ. Between the trimmed V and J ends, which lost 5 bases and 5 bases, there was a span of 18 bases. The CDR3 covers 15 residues. The CDR3 protein is CASSETRGERETQYF. Written as DNA, the CDR3 is TGTGCCAGCAGCGAAACGAGAGGGGAAAGGGAGACCCAGTACTTC.

This clonotype was detected many times. The chain links TRBV10-3 to TRBJ2-1, with 8 bases lining up with TRBD1. The trim removed 7 bases at V and 7 bases at J, leaving 6 bases unmatched. Looked up from germline, CDR1 is ENHRY and CDR2 is SYGVKD. This CDR3 is built from 13 residues. CDR3 sequence reads: CAIKQGARNEQFF. CDR3 nucleotides: TGTGCCATCAAGCAGGGGGCGAGAAATGAGCAGTTCTTC.

The J gene is TRBJ2-7, the V gene TRBV2, with D tentatively TRBD1 (5 bases). CDR3 length: 14 amino acids. Germline V gene data show CDR1 as SNHLY and CDR2 as FYNNEI. The V and J ends lost 7 bases and 1 base respectively, with 14 bases between them. The CDR3 is CASKSRVASYEQYF. The DNA for the CDR3 is TGTGCCAGCAAGTCCAGGGTTGCTTCCTACGAGCAGTACTTC.

This sequence joins TRBV7-8 and TRBJ2-2; no definite D call. Trimming pared 2 bases from V and 5 bases from J, leaving 6 bases between. There are 13 residues in the CDR3. From germline, CDR1 is SGHVS and CDR2 FQNEAQ. The CDR3 sequence is CASSLWPTGELFF. The CDR3 DNA reads as TGTGCCAGCAGCTTATGGCCGACCGGGGAGCTGTTTTTT. The entire variable domain, with the rest obtained from reference TRBV7-8 and TRBJ2-2, is as follows: GAGVSQSPRYKVAKRGQDVALRCDPISGHVSLFWYQQALGQGPEFLTYFQNEAQLDKSGLPSDRFFAERPEGSVSTLKIQRTQQEDSAVYLCASSLWPTGELFFGEGSRLTVL.

This clonotype appeared a few times. The chain employs TRBV20-1 and TRBJ1-2, with D unclear. The CDR3 runs 14 residues. V was pared by 2 bases and J by 6 bases, with 16 bases between. In germline, CDR1 is DFQATT, CDR2 SNEGSKA (reference sequence). CDR3 DNA: TGCAGTGCTAGACAGGACGGTAGATCGGATGGCTACACCTTC. Translated, it gives CSARQDGRSDGYTF.

Comments on this clonotype: One junction end disagrees with the germline gene, perhaps due to a read error. V usage is TRBV24-1 and J usage is TRBJ2-1; 7 nucleotides agree with TRBD2. The germline gives CDR1 KGHDR, CDR2 SFDVKD. This CDR3 spans 16 amino acids. CDR3 sequence: CATSDTSRDYFDEQVF. CDR3 nucleotide sequence: TGTGCCACCAGTGACACGTCCCGGGACTACTTCGATGAGCAGGTCTTC.

This clonotype showed up many times. The chain joins TRBV10-3 to TRBJ2-7; 12 bases map to TRBD2. J lost 5 bases, V lost 6 bases, and 5 bases had no gene match. The CDR3 is made up of 14 amino acids. CDR1 is ENHRY, CDR2 SYGVKD, per germline. CDR3 sequence: CAIRATSGRHEQYF. In DNA, the CDR3 is TGTGCCATCAGGGCGACTAGCGGGAGACACGAGCAGTACTTC.

This clonotype has only a few counts. V gene TRBV7-2 combines with J gene TRBJ2-5, with a weak D call TRBD2 (5 bases). The germline V gene has CDR1 SGHTA and CDR2 FQGNSA. The germline V and J ends were trimmed by 4 bases and 10 bases, with 10 bases remaining between them. The CDR3 length is 11 residues. The DNA of the CDR3 is TGTGCCAGCAGCTCTGCTGGACTCCAGTACTTC. As protein: CASSSAGLQYF.

This clonotype was recorded many times. The chain is built from TRBV5-6 and TRBJ2-7, with D maybe TRBD1 (6 bases). The CDR3 covers 14 residues. V was pared by 3 bases and J by 2 bases, with 12 bases between. Germline V gives CDR1 SGHDT, CDR2 YYEEEE. This CDR3 is CASSSVDSPYEQYF. DNA for the CDR3: TGTGCCAGCAGCTCCGTGGACAGTCCCTACGAGCAGTACTTC.

This clonotype was observed a single time. Sequence at one end of the junction differs from germline and may be a read error. The rearrangement links TRBV7-8 to TRBJ1-2, with D hard to call. Germline CDR1 and CDR2: SGHVS and FQNEAQ. This CDR3 has 14 residues. Written as DNA, the CDR3 is TGTGCCAGCAGCCTTCGACACGATAAGAATGGCCACACCTTC. It yields the protein CASSLRHDKNGHTF.